This TCR beta chain stems from a study of OX40 agonist ivuxolimab in advanced cancers. On the study more broadly: Previous treatment with anti-PD-1, anti-PD-L1 or anti-CTLA-4 therapy was allowed; 35% to 50% had received some.

With 0 bases removed from V and 6 bases from J, the gap between germline ends came to 2 bases. CDR3 length equals 11 residues. Germline assignment: CDR1 MDHEN and CDR2 SYDVKM. Patients were excluded for autoimmune disease history or systemic immunosuppression. Some clones are missing from TCRdb's copy, which holds only in-frame ones; the method was immunoSEQ multiplex PCR. In the table there are around 62,000 clones, 80% to 85% of which are singletons. This clone was seen a handful of times. The antigen is undetermined. Whole-study findings and limits: Researchers report that CD8+ T cells had, on average, more expanded clones than CD4+. Partial responders at 0.1-3.0 mg/kg showed near-lowest clonal expansion.

The chain uses TRBV28 and TRBJ1-1; D call uncertain. This receptor was identified in an adult with an advanced solid tumor such as melanoma, head and neck, liver or kidney cancer. The sample consisted of CD4+ or CD8+ T cells sorted from blood, taken in a trial of the OX40 agonist ivuxolimab. CDR3 in amino acids: CASSLWSEAFF. The CDR3 bases are TGTGCCAGCAGTTTATGGTCTGAAGCTTTCTTT.